The source of this TCR beta chain is a study of cytomegalovirus exposure and HLA in healthy donors. Findings and caveats of the study: TCR clusters originating in the first cohort tended to co-occur in the 120 validation repertoires, according to a later analysis. Specificity for CMV antigens was confirmed in vitro for a few of the CMV-associated chains.

From the roughly 120-subject validation cohort, which was separate from the approximately 700-subject first cohort, the donors were drawn. The V end lost 1 base, the J end lost 3 bases, and 10 bases lay between the germline ends. CDR3 size: 15 residues. CDR1 is KGHSH, CDR2 LQKENI, per germline. This clone was detected a few times. The target antigen is unknown. The protocol was immunoSEQ multiplex PCR, while the TCRdb copy is restricted to in-frame clones and leaves out a portion. In the table there are 120,000 to 150,000 clones, approximately 88% of which are singletons. The sequencing input was PBMCs. This chain joins TRBV18 and TRBJ1-5; D is uncertain. This TCR was recovered from a man aged 18 to 29 in good health and CMV-seropositive. CDR3 residues: CASSPQSSYNQPQHF. CDR3 bases: TGTGCCAGCTCACCACAGTCCAGTTACAATCAGCCCCAGCATTTT.